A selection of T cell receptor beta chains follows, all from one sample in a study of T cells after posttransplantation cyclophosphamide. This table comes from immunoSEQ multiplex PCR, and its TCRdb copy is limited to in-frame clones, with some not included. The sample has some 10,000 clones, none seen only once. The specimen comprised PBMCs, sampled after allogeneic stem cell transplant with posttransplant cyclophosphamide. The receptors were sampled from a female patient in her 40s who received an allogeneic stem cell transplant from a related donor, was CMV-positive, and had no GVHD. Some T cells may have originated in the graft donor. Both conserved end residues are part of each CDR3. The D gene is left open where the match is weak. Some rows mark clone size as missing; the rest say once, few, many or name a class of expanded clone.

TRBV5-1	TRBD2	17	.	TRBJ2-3	TGCGCCAGCAGCTCGGGACTAGCGGGGGGGCATGCAGATACGCAGTATTTT	CASSSGLAGGHADTQYF
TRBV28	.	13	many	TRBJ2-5	TGTGCCAGCAGTTTCACAGGGAGTGAGACCCAGTACTTC	CASSFTGSETQYF
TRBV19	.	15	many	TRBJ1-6	TGTGCCAGTAGTGTAGAGACAGGTCGATCGTCACCCCTCCACTTT	CASSVETGRSSPLHF
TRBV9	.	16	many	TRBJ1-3	TGTGCCAGCAGCCCAAAGACAGGCCCTTCTGGAAACACCATATATTTT	CASSPKTGPSGNTIYF
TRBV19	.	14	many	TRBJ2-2	TGTGCCAGCGGCGGCAGAGGGGGCACCGGGGAGCTGTTTTTT	CASGGRGGTGELFF
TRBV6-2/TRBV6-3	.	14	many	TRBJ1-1	TGTGCCAGCAGAGCGGGCCAAGGGGTCGCTGAAGCTTTCTTT	CASRAGQGVAEAFF
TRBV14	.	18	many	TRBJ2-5	TGTGCCAGCAGCCAAGATAAAGCAGGGGCGTTTTTGCAAGAGACCCAGTACTTC	CASSQDKAGAFLQETQYF
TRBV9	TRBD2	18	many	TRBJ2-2	TGTGCCAGCAGCCTCGGGACTAGCGGGGAGAGTAGGTCCGGGGAGCTGTTTTTT	CASSLGTSGESRSGELFF
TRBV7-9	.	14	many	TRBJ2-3	TGTGCCAGCAGCTCAGTGGGCGGCACAGATACGCAGTATTTT	CASSSVGGTDTQYF
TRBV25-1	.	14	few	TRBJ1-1	TGTGCCAGCAGTGAAGTAGGGTTCAGCACTGAAGCTTTCTTT	CASSEVGFSTEAFF
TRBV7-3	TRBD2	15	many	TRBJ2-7	TGTGCCAGCAGCCCCACTAGCGGGGCATCCTACGAGCAGTACTTC	CASSPTSGASYEQYF
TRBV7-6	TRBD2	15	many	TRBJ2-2	TGTGCCAGCTCACTCAGCGGGGAGAACACCGGGGAGCTGTTTTTT	CASSLSGENTGELFF
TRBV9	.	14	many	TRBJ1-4	TGTGCCAGCAGCCCAGGGGTGGTTAATGAAAAACTGTTTTTT	CASSPGVVNEKLFF
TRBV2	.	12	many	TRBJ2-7	TGTGCCAGCAGGGAGGGGGGGGCCGAGCAGTACTTC	CASREGGAEQYF
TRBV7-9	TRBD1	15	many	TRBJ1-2	TGTGCCAGCAGCTTTTGGACAGGGGGACGATATGGCTACACCTTC	CASSFWTGGRYGYTF
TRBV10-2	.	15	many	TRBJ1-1	TGCGCCAGCAGTGACCCAGGGTTGATGAACACTGAAGCTTTCTTT	CASSDPGLMNTEAFF
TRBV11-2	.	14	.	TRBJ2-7	TGTGCCAGCAGCTTAGATTCGGTAACCTACGAGCAGTACTTC	CASSLDSVTYEQYF
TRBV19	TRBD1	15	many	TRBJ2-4	TGTGCCAGCAACCCAGAACAGGGGACAATGGGCATTCAGTACTTC	CASNPEQGTMGIQYF
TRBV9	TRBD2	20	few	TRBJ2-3	TGTGCCAGCAGCGTAGGGGGACGAGCGGGGGGGCCGTTAGCGCCAGATACGCAGTATTTT	CASSVGGRAGGPLAPDTQYF
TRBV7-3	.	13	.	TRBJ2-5	TGTGCCAGCAGCTTATCAGGGATGGAGACCCAGTACTTC	CASSLSGMETQYF
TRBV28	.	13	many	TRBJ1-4	TGTGCCAGCGGCCTCGACAGGTTTAAAAAACTGTTTTTT	CASGLDRFKKLFF
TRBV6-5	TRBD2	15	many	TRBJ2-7	TGTGCCAGCAGTTACTCGGGGGGGGTTTTGGGCGAGCAGTACTTC	CASSYSGGVLGEQYF
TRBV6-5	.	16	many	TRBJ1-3	TGTGCCAGCAGTTACTCGGGGGGGCAGGCTGGAAACACCATATATTTT	CASSYSGGQAGNTIYF
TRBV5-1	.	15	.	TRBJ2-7	TGCGCCAGCAGCACTGGACTGACATGGTTCCACGAGCAGTACTTC	CASSTGLTWFHEQYF
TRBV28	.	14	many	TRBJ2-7	TGTGCCAGCAGTCAAGGGGGGGGTAGCTACGAGCAGTACTTC	CASSQGGGSYEQYF
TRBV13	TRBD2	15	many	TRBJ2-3	TGTGCCAGCAGCTTGGGTAGCGGGGTAGGATATACGCAGTATTTT	CASSLGSGVGYTQYF
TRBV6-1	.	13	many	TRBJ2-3	TGTGCCAGCAAAGGACTAAACACAGATACGCAGTATTTT	CASKGLNTDTQYF
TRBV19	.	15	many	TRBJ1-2	TGTGCCAGTAGTATTGAAAAAGGTAACCACTATGGCTACACCTTC	CASSIEKGNHYGYTF
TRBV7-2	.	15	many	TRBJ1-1	TGTGCCAGCAGCTTAGCGAGTCGGGGGACCACTGAAGCTTTCTTT	CASSLASRGTTEAFF
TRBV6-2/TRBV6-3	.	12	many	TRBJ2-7	TGTGCCAGCAAGGCAGGGGACTACGAGCAGTACTTC	CASKAGDYEQYF
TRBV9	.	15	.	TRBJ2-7	TGTGCCAGTTTTTTCGGGCAGGGGACGGCATACGAGCAGTACTTC	CASFFGQGTAYEQYF